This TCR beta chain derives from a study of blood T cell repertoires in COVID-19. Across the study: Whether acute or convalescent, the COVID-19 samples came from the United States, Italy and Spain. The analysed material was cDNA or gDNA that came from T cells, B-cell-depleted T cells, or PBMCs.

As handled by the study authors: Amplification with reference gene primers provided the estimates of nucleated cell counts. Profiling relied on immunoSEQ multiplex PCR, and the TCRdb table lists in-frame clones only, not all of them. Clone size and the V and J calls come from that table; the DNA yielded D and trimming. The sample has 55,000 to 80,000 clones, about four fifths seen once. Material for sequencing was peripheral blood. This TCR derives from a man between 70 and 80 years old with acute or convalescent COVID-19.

This CDR3 is CASSPPSGRFTGELFF. In DNA form, the CDR3 reads TGTGCCAGCTCGCCGCCTAGCGGGAGATTTACCGGGGAGCTGTTTTTT. V usage is TRBV18 and J usage is TRBJ2-2, with 10 bases that match TRBD2. Germline trimming cut 6 bases from V and 5 bases from J; bases unmatched to any gene: 9. The CDR3 sequence is 16 residues long. The germline gives CDR1 KGHSH, CDR2 LQKENI.